Below are 30 T cell receptor beta chains sequenced from a single sample in a study of T cell changes during pregnancy in multiple sclerosis. Measured with immunoSEQ multiplex PCR; TCRdb has only the in-frame clones, and not every one. The repertoire holds tens of thousands of clones, with about nine tenths as singletons. Sequencing was performed on peripheral blood, taken in the first trimester of pregnancy. Receptor source: a female donor with multiple sclerosis, enrolled in a pregnancy study.

This clone was seen a few times. The chain carries TRBV4-2 and TRBJ2-1; TRBD2 matches at 11 bases. CDR3 length: 16 amino acids. Looked up from germline, CDR1 is LGHNA and CDR2 is YNFKEQ. V shed 0 bases and J 5 bases; nucleotides not matched to a gene: 3. The CDR3: CASSQEGTSGHNEQFF. The CDR3 region has the DNA TGTGCCAGCAGCCAAGAGGGGACTAGCGGACACAATGAGCAGTTCTTC.

The J gene is TRBJ1-2, the V gene TRBV5-1; 9 nucleotides agree with TRBD1. Germline V CDR1 and CDR2: SGHRS, YFSETQ. CDR3 length: 17 amino acids. Unmatched junction bases numbered 6, after V lost 0 bases and J lost 0 bases. The CDR3: CASSLARTGEANYGYTF. The CDR3 nucleotides are TGCGCCAGCAGCTTGGCCAGGACAGGGGAAGCTAACTATGGCTACACCTTC.

This sequence joins TRBV14 and TRBJ2-3; perhaps TRBD2 as D (6 bases). Trimming took off 2 bases at V and 6 bases at J, with 15 bases between the two ends. Germline-derived CDR1 and CDR2 are SGHDN and FVKESK. The CDR3 consists of 15 residues. The CDR3 DNA reads as TGTGCCAGCAGCCAACGGGGACGCGGGACGGATACGCAGTATTTT. This codes for CASSQRGRGTDTQYF.

V gene TRBV30 combines with J gene TRBJ2-7; no clear D gene. Germline V CDR1 and CDR2: GTSNPN, SVGIG (reference sequence). The V and J ends lost 3 bases and 0 bases respectively, with 12 bases between them. This CDR3 spans 14 amino acids. The CDR3 loop reads CAWSYTIRSYEQYF. DNA of the CDR3: TGTGCCTGGAGCTATACGATCCGCTCCTACGAGCAGTACTTC.

This clone appeared a few times. The V gene is TRBV6-5, the J gene TRBJ1-6; D not resolved. Germline CDR1 and CDR2: MNHEY and SVGAGI. This CDR3 has 14 residues. V dropped 0 bases and J dropped 10 bases, with 10 bases sitting between them. The CDR3 spells CASSYSSQVSPLHF. CDR3 DNA sequence: TGTGCCAGCAGTTACTCGAGTCAGGTCTCACCCCTCCACTTT.

The chain recombines TRBV7-8 with TRBJ1-5; D possibly corresponds to TRBD1 (5 bases). The CDR3 length is 13 residues. V shed 2 bases and J shed 5 bases, with 7 bases lying between them. In germline, CDR1 is SGHVS, CDR2 FQNEAQ. The CDR3 loop is CASSLSRDQPQHF. As DNA, the CDR3 is TGTGCCAGCAGCTTAAGCAGGGATCAGCCCCAGCATTTT.

The rearrangement uses TRBV7-8 and TRBJ2-2; 10 bases agree with TRBD2. Germline trimming cut 8 bases from V and 7 bases from J; bases unmatched to any gene: 10. The CDR3 loop spans 15 amino acids. The germline CDR1 and CDR2 sequences are SGHVS and FQNEAQ. The CDR3 reads CASGSGGADSGELFF. The CDR3 nucleotides are TGTGCCAGCGGAAGCGGGGGGGCCGATAGCGGGGAGCTGTTTTTT.

The chain is built from TRBV9 and TRBJ1-1, with D perhaps TRBD1 (5 bases). Trimming removed 0 bases from V and 3 bases from J, with 12 bases in between. Germline loops: CDR1 SGDLS, CDR2 YYNGEE. This CDR3 has 15 amino acids. CDR3 in DNA: TGTGCCAGCAGCGTAGTGGGGCCACGCGACACTGAAGCTTTCTTT. This sequence encodes CASSVVGPRDTEAFF.

V gene TRBV28 combines with J gene TRBJ2-1; 10 bases map to TRBD2. CDR3 length: 17 residues. The germline gives CDR1 MDHEN, CDR2 SYDVKM. V trimming: 5 bases; J trimming: 6 bases; junction bases outside the gene matches: 13. In nucleotides, the CDR3 is TGTGCCAGCAGTACTAGCGGGGAGGTCTTGTCGGTCAATGAGCAGTTCTTC. It codes for CASSTSGEVLSVNEQFF.

The chain couples TRBV18 to TRBJ1-1, with a weak D call TRBD1 (5 bases). CDR1 and CDR2 (germline): KGHSH, LQKENI. The CDR3 runs to 14 residues. V lost 2 bases and J lost 1, with 8 bases in between. CDR3 sequence: CASSPGQGNTEAFF. The CDR3 bases are TGTGCCAGCTCACCAGGGCAGGGGAACACTGAAGCTTTCTTT.

The chain carries TRBV7-9 and TRBJ2-3, with D perhaps matching TRBD2 (6 bases). Germline V gene data show CDR1 as SEHNR and CDR2 as FQNEAQ (reference sequence). CDR3 length: 14 amino acids. Trimming shortened V by 4 bases and J by 3 bases, and 11 bases separated the two germline ends. CDR3 bases: TGTGCCAGCAGCTCGACTAGAGAAACAGATACGCAGTATTTT. It is translated as CASSSTRETDTQYF.

This clone came up a few times. The chain couples TRBV28 to TRBJ1-5, with TRBD1 matching 7 bases. Germline loops: CDR1 MDHEN, CDR2 SYDVKM. This CDR3 spans 14 amino acids. With 3 bases clipped from V and 4 bases from J, the junction kept 3 bases outside the gene matches. CDR3 sequence reads: CASSFPGQNQPQHF. CDR3 in DNA: TGTGCCAGCAGTTTTCCGGGACAGAATCAGCCCCAGCATTTT.

The rearrangement uses TRBV19 and TRBJ1-5; TRBD1 agrees at 7 bases. The ends lost 1 base at V and 7 bases at J; junction bases unmatched: 7. Per the germline V gene, CDR1 is LNHDA and CDR2 is SQIVND (reference sequence). CDR3 size: 15 residues. The CDR3, as DNA: TGTGCCAGTAGTATAGGAGAGACAGGGAGGCAGCCCCAGCATTTT. Protein product: CASSIGETGRQPQHF.

The chain is built from TRBV7-8 and TRBJ2-2; a possible D gene is TRBD1 (6 bases). The CDR3 is made up of 14 amino acids. Trimming removed 6 bases at V and 5 bases at J, with 13 bases between. From germline, CDR1 is SGHVS and CDR2 FQNEAQ. The CDR3 DNA sequence: TGTGCCAGCAGGTACAGGGCTGATACCGGGGAGCTGTTTTTT. Translated, it gives CASRYRADTGELFF.

The chain links TRBV6-5 to TRBJ2-1, with a possible D match to TRBD2 (6 bases). This CDR3 comprises 12 residues. V dropped 6 bases and J dropped 9 bases, with 12 bases sitting between them. Germline V gene lookup returns CDR1 MNHEY and CDR2 SVGAGI. In nucleotides, the CDR3 is TGTGCCAGCAGCAGACTAGACAGTGAGCAGTTCTTC. Protein: CASSRLDSEQFF.

This clone was seen just once. CDR3 in amino acids: CASSLSVAGPSYEQYF. CDR3 sequence (DNA): TGTGCCAGCAGCTTATCTGTGGCGGGACCCTCCTACGAGCAGTACTTC. This chain links TRBV11-2 with TRBJ2-7, with D tentatively TRBD2 (6 bases). From germline, CDR1 is SGHAT and CDR2 FQNNGV. The length of the CDR3 is 16 residues. V was shortened by 2 bases and J by 0 bases, with 14 bases between the two germline ends.

V gene TRBV5-1 combines with J gene TRBJ2-2; 9 bases align to TRBD1. Germline V CDR1 and CDR2: SGHRS, YFSETQ. Unmatched junction bases numbered 11, after V lost 5 bases and J lost 0 bases. The CDR3 contains 18 residues. CDR3 coding DNA: TGCGCCAGCAGTTGGACAGGGGCGCGGGGCCCGAACACCGGGGAGCTGTTTTTT. It encodes CASSWTGARGPNTGELFF.

Ten or more counts support this clone. This sequence joins TRBV5-8 and TRBJ2-3; no reliable D call. Between the trimmed V and J ends, which lost 4 bases and 0 bases, there was a span of 12 bases. Germline assignment: CDR1 SGHTS and CDR2 YDEGEE. The CDR3 loop spans 15 amino acids. Here the CDR3 DNA reads TGTGCCAGCAGCCCCGACCAGGCGAGCACAGATACGCAGTATTTT. Its protein is CASSPDQASTDTQYF.

This chain connects TRBV18 to TRBJ2-1, with 9 positions matching TRBD2. V lost 4 bases and J lost 6; bases outside the gene matches: 1. CDR3 length: 13 residues. Germline V CDR1 and CDR2: KGHSH, LQKENI. In DNA form, the CDR3 reads TGTGCCAGCTCACAGACTAGCGGCAATGAGCAGTTCTTC. Amino acid sequence: CASSQTSGNEQFF.

The chain employs TRBV11-3 and TRBJ2-5, with D possibly TRBD2 on 6 matching bases. Germline values: CDR1 SGHNT, CDR2 YENEEA. This CDR3 is built from 15 residues. V gave up 0 bases and J gave up 4 bases, with 12 bases separating them. The CDR3 coding sequence is TGTGCCAGCAGCTTAGATGGCGGGAAGCTAGAGACCCAGTACTTC. Protein: CASSLDGGKLETQYF.

This rearrangement joins TRBV28 to TRBJ2-2, with D possibly being TRBD2 (5 bases). Germline CDR1 and CDR2: MDHEN and SYDVKM. The CDR3 spans 15 residues. Trimming took off 2 bases at V and 4 bases at J, with 11 bases between the two ends. CDR3 loop: CASSLNSAGTGELFF. The CDR3 nucleotides read TGTGCCAGCAGTTTAAACAGTGCGGGCACCGGGGAGCTGTTTTTT.

The chain recombines TRBV9 with TRBJ1-3; 8 bases match TRBD1. Trimming removed 3 bases from V and 3 bases from J; junction bases left unmatched: 17. The CDR3 is made up of 19 amino acids. Looked up from germline, CDR1 is SGDLS and CDR2 is YYNGEE. CDR3 in amino acids: CASSETSSGQGIIGNTIYF. The CDR3 coding sequence is TGTGCCAGCAGCGAAACCAGCTCAGGACAGGGAATCATTGGAAACACCATATATTTT.

The DNA of the CDR3 is TGTGCCAGCAGAGCTGACAGAGATTATAGCAATCAGCCCCAGCATTTT. Its translation: CASRADRDYSNQPQHF. V and J are TRBV6-6 and TRBJ1-5; D possibly corresponds to TRBD1 (5 bases). Germline V gives CDR1 MNHNY, CDR2 SVGAGI (reference sequence). The CDR3 loop spans 16 amino acids. The V gene lost 6 bases and the J gene lost 0 bases, with 15 bases spanning the gap.

This clone was seen a single time. CDR3 loop: CASSEARGQGPAKNIQYF. CDR3 coding DNA: TGTGCCAGCAGTGAAGCGCGGGGACAGGGGCCAGCCAAAAACATTCAGTACTTC. The chain is built from TRBV2 and TRBJ2-4, with 10 bases lining up with TRBD1. Unmatched junction bases numbered 5, after V lost 0 bases and J lost 0 bases. This CDR3 has 18 amino acids. The V gene's germline CDR1 is SNHLY and CDR2 FYNNEI.

V and J are TRBV6-6 and TRBJ2-7, with 9 bases lining up with TRBD1. The CDR3 is 15 residues long. Germline assignment: CDR1 MNHNY and CDR2 SVGAGI (reference sequence). J lost 0 bases, V lost 2 bases, and 2 bases had no gene match. The CDR3 here is CASSYGTGFSYEQYF. The CDR3, as DNA: TGTGCCAGCAGTTACGGGACAGGGTTCTCCTACGAGCAGTACTTC.

The J gene is TRBJ2-2, the V gene TRBV11-1; the match to TRBD1 covers 7 bases. The trim removed 3 bases at V and 1 base at J, leaving 14 bases unmatched. This CDR3 region has 19 residues. The germline V gene has CDR1 SGHAT and CDR2 FQDESV (reference sequence). DNA of the CDR3: TGTGCCAGCAGCTTTCGCGGAGGCACAGGGGAGTGGAACACCGGGGAGCTGTTTTTT. Translated, it gives CASSFRGGTGEWNTGELFF.

The CDR3 loop is CASSPRDRDSNEQYF. Written as DNA, the CDR3 is TGTGCCAGCAGTCCCCGGGACAGGGATTCTAACGAGCAGTACTTC. The V call is TRBV25-1, the J call TRBJ2-7, with 9 bases lining up with TRBD1. V lost 5 bases, J lost 5 bases, and 10 bases stayed unmatched. This CDR3 spans 15 amino acids. Per germline, CDR1 MGHDK and CDR2 SYGVNS.

The chain is built from TRBV11-3 and TRBJ2-5; TRBD1 might be the D (6 bases). This CDR3 contains 15 residues. Germline CDR1 reads SGHNT; CDR2 reads YENEEA. Trimming took 5 bases from V and 1 from J, leaving 14 bases between them. CDR3 in DNA: TGTGCCAGCAGCCGTGAAAGGGGGTCCCAAGAGACCCAGTACTTC. Encoded protein: CASSRERGSQETQYF.

The chain is built from TRBV5-1 and TRBJ2-5; 10 nucleotides agree with TRBD1. CDR1 SGHRS and CDR2 YFSETQ come from the germline V gene. Trimming removed 4 bases from V and 0 bases from J; junction bases left unmatched: 3. This CDR3 spans 15 amino acids. This CDR3 reads CASSPGQGYQETQYF. Here the CDR3 DNA reads TGCGCCAGCAGCCCGGGACAGGGGTACCAAGAGACCCAGTACTTC.

The V and J genes are TRBV30 and TRBJ2-3; 7 bases match TRBD1. The germline V gene encodes CDR1 GTSNPN and CDR2 SVGIG (reference sequence). V shed 1 base and J 4 bases; nucleotides not matched to a gene: 2. The CDR3 runs to 13 residues. CDR3 nucleotides: TGTGCCTGGAGTGGGACAGGACCAGATACGCAGTATTTT. Amino acid sequence: CAWSGTGPDTQYF.